This TCR beta chain came from a study of long-term antiretroviral therapy in people with HIV (dated by TCRdb to 2021 to 2024). Concerning the study at large: Collection of the earliest samples took place about a decade ahead of the 2015 WHO recommendation for immediate ART, at a time when ART was typically delayed until CD4 counts fell. A retrospective serial study tested whether changes in peripheral blood TRB repertoire composition and diversity were associated with ART initiation and durable HIV suppression. From a few dozen adults with confirmed HIV infection, the cohort provided roughly 200 cryopreserved PBMC samples, gathered serially across a mean of around six years (range 1-12). Of the roughly 30 participants with HIV, approximately ten were female. Test extractions of a monoclonal T-cell line alongside under 35 polyclonal samples showed no cross-contamination during QIAcube processing.

The immunoSEQ hsTCRB v3.0 assay was used at survey level resolution for TRB variable region sequencing. The targeted TRB sequencing depth was roughly 40,000-55,000 T-cell genomes per sample. Pooled TRB libraries were sequenced on an Illumina MiSeq with a v3 150-cycle kit. The original pipeline was this. Analysis of repertoires was carried out in R inside a reproducible Nextflow workflow spanning QC, data transformation and analysis. LymphoSeq2, an R package for exploring AIRR-Seq data, was used to implement the custom analyses. After excluding a few samples that yielded fewer than 5000 total TRB sequences, 150 to 200 HIV repertoires remained for analysis. Among the approximately 180 HIV repertoires that were kept, around 59 were collected before ART initiation and roughly 130 were collected after ART initiation. Each repertoire was downsampled to 5000 TRB nucleotide sequences, and summary statistics were averaged across 100 downsampling iterations. The analysis kept only TRB sequences whose CDR3 regions were at least seven amino acids long. Diversity was assessed using a clonality score derived from Shannon entropy and using the Gini coefficient. In repertoire networks, the top 5000 CDR3 amino acid sequences were linked whenever an edit distance of one separated two sequences. GLIPH2 predicted antigen specificity groups and MHC restriction for TRB CDR3 amino acid sequences. To flag known associations with CMV, EBV, HIV or tissue antigens, CDR3 amino acid sequences were compared against VDJdb and McPAS-TCR. Pre-ART, post-ART and control groups were compared with Wilcoxon signed-rank tests and Holm-Bonferroni correction. In TCRdb, the immuneACCESS table is reduced to in-frame sequences with V and J assigned. These tables do not hold every clone; where another copy was compared, an unresolved V gene accounts for under half, and the others remain unexplained. V, J and clone size are taken as reported in that table, and D and trimming were inferred from the DNA itself. This sample gives about 11,000 clones in total; roughly 80% of them show up just once. The biggest ten clones account for 13% of the sample.

With regard to this clone: Its antigen has not been determined. No base-level quality is on record; no much larger clone is a single base apart.

Inclusion was restricted to participants for whom at least one PBMC sample before ART initiation and at least two post-ART samples were available. All participants with HIV were treated in the United States of America. Before DNA extraction, cryopreserved samples of roughly 0.95-10 million PBMC were thawed and washed. At the time of the earliest PBMC sample, participants with HIV were aged between about 23 and 54 years. Per participant, PBMC samples came from 1-4 timepoints prior to ART initiation and 2-8 timepoints following ART initiation, for a median of 7 samples. Serial HIV viral load, CD4+ T-cell count, ART history and demographic data were obtained for every participant. Using a Qiagen kit on a QIAcube, genomic DNA was extracted from unsorted PBMC, with samples processed in batches of 12. From the cysteine through the phenylalanine, the CDR3 covers 17 amino acids. Just the 51-base CDR3 DNA is kept, in frame starting at base 1.

Here is what the overall study found, with its caveats: The samples span the years 2004 to 2017, and the ART regimens used may be less effective than current regimens. Limited PBMC availability meant only the TCR beta chain was sequenced, without alpha chain pairing. HIV repertoires had narrower CDR3 length ranges than controls, and the network structure suggested an antigen-experienced repertoire that shifted only slightly toward naive after ART. A significant increase in TRB diversity was found to be associated with ART initiation, although TRB diversity was observed to remain significantly below that of transplant donor controls even after long-term ART. At every time point, the repertoire was dominated by expanded TRB clones first identified before ART initiation, although this dominance fluctuated and, in many PLHIV, declined after ART. Inferences about post-ART repertoire changes are limited because no data were available on ART adherence, viral resistance or therapy changes. Because pre-ART samples had limited cell numbers, unsorted PBMC were profiled rather than sorted CD4+ and CD8+ T cells.

This TCR derives from a man in his forties with HIV. This chain is built from TRBV21-1 and TRBJ2-3; no DNA check was done on the table's D call, TRBD1. TRBV21-1 is noted as a pseudogene. Sequences were derived from unsorted PBMCs, sampled 1.2 years after starting antiretroviral therapy. The CDR3 protein sequence reads: CASSKPARDRNTDTQYF. The nucleotides are TGTGCCAGCAGCAAACCCGCCCGGGACAGAAACACAGATACGCAGTATTTT.